A selection of T cell receptor beta chains follows, all from one sample in a study of PD-1 blockade in classical Hodgkin lymphoma. Some clones are missing from TCRdb's copy, which holds only in-frame ones; the method was immunoSEQ multiplex PCR. The data contain around 15,000 clones, approximately 83% of them singletons. The specimen was peripheral blood mononuclear cells (PBMCs), collected before the fourth cycle of nivolumab. Source of these receptors: a human donor with classical Hodgkin lymphoma. Each CDR3 is given with its conserved first and last residue. The order of the fields is clone size, CDR3 length, V gene, D gene, J gene, CDR3 protein, CDR3 DNA. A D gene is named only where the DNA matches it firmly. For some rows the clone size is stated as once, few or many, or as a class when expanded; others skip it.

-	14	TRBV7-9	-	TRBJ1-5	CAEGRLDSNQPQHF	TGTGCTGAGGGACGGCTGGATAGCAATCAGCCCCAGCATTTT
-	15	TRBV19	TRBD2	TRBJ2-1	CASGGETSPYNEQFF	TGTGCCAGTGGGGGGGAAACCTCCCCGTACAATGAGCAGTTCTTC
-	16	TRBV4-1	-	TRBJ2-2	CASSQQPGQNTGELFF	TGCGCCAGCAGCCAACAACCGGGACAAAACACCGGGGAGCTGTTTTTT
-	11	TRBV20-1	-	TRBJ2-7	CSASGMYEQYF	TGCAGTGCTAGCGGCATGTACGAGCAGTACTTC
-	14	TRBV7-9	-	TRBJ2-5	CASSLALSSETQYF	TGTGCCAGCAGCTTAGCGCTCTCCTCGGAGACCCAGTACTTC
-	15	TRBV5-1	TRBD1	TRBJ1-5	CASSEMGQSNQPQHF	TGCGCCAGCAGCGAAATGGGACAGAGCAATCAGCCCCAGCATTTT
-	15	TRBV7-8	-	TRBJ1-6	CASCLGGQINSPLHF	TGTGCCAGTTGTCTCGGCGGACAGATTAATTCACCCCTCCACTTT
once	11	TRBV6-5	-	TRBJ2-7	CASSSSNEQYF	TGTGCCAGCAGTTCTAGCAACGAGCAGTACTTC
-	15	TRBV6-6	TRBD1	TRBJ2-4	CASSQGAGAKNIQYF	TGTGCCAGCAGTCAGGGGGCAGGGGCCAAAAACATTCAGTACTTC
-	14	TRBV5-1	TRBD2	TRBJ2-1	CASSPGGPNNEQFF	TGCGCCAGCTCCCCGGGGGGGCCCAACAATGAGCAGTTCTTC
-	17	TRBV7-2	-	TRBJ1-2	CASSRTWSGTANYGYTF	TGTGCCAGCAGCCGCACGTGGTCAGGGACCGCTAACTATGGCTACACCTTC
few	15	TRBV5-1	TRBD2	TRBJ2-5	CASSLEGLATETQYF	TGCGCCAGCAGCTTGGAGGGACTAGCGACAGAGACCCAGTACTTC
-	13	TRBV5-1	-	TRBJ2-7	CASSFGRRDEQYF	TGCGCCAGCAGCTTTGGACGCCGCGACGAGCAGTACTTC
-	16	TRBV7-9	-	TRBJ1-4	CASSSGDKGANEKLFF	TGTGCCAGCAGCTCGGGAGACAAGGGGGCTAATGAAAAACTGTTTTTT
-	11	TRBV30	-	TRBJ1-2	CAWSGHYGYTF	TGTGCCTGGAGTGGACACTATGGCTACACCTTC
-	13	TRBV18	-	TRBJ2-7	CASSPRPGYEQYF	TGTGCCAGCTCACCACGACCGGGCTACGAGCAGTACTTC
once	13	TRBV7-9	-	TRBJ1-2	CASSLARAEGYTF	TGTGCCAGCAGCTTAGCGAGAGCCGAAGGCTACACCTTC
-	15	TRBV19	-	TRBJ1-5	CASSYPDGGIQPQHF	TGTGCCAGTAGTTACCCGGACGGGGGGATACAGCCCCAGCATTTT
-	13	TRBV15	-	TRBJ1-1	CATSSGGGTEAFF	TGTGCCACCAGCTCTGGGGGGGGCACTGAAGCTTTCTTT
-	15	TRBV5-1	TRBD1	TRBJ2-3	CASSLAGQGSDTQYF	TGCGCCAGCAGCTTGGCGGGACAGGGGTCAGATACGCAGTATTTT
-	15	TRBV6-9	-	TRBJ1-3	CASSYPSGLRNTIYF	TGTGCCAGCAGTTACCCCTCAGGGTTGAGAAACACCATATATTTT
-	16	TRBV4-1	-	TRBJ2-7	CASSPAARQSSYEQYF	TGCGCCAGCAGCCCGGCCGCGCGGCAGAGCTCCTACGAGCAGTACTTC
once	14	TRBV5-1	-	TRBJ2-7	CASSLKGGGYEQYF	TGCGCCAGCAGCTTAAAGGGGGGTGGCTACGAGCAGTACTTC
-	14	TRBV5-1	TRBD2	TRBJ2-1	CASSLAGVVNEQFF	TGCGCCAGCAGCCTAGCGGGGGTGGTCAATGAGCAGTTCTTC
-	16	TRBV7-8	-	TRBJ2-7	CASSLETALLLSEQYF	TGTGCCAGCAGCTTAGAGACGGCTCTACTACTCAGCGAGCAGTACTTC
once	16	TRBV5-1	TRBD2	TRBJ2-3	CASSVPGLDYTDTQYF	TGCGCCAGCAGCGTACCGGGACTAGATTACACAGATACGCAGTATTTT
-	14	TRBV5-1	-	TRBJ2-2	CASRTQGMTGELFF	TGCGCCAGCAGAACTCAGGGGATGACCGGGGAGCTGTTTTTT
-	14	TRBV12-5	-	TRBJ1-2	CASGYLGAYQGYTF	TGTGCTAGTGGTTATCTCGGGGCTTATCAAGGCTACACCTTC
-	14	TRBV19	-	TRBJ1-5	CASTGLNSNQPQHF	TGTGCCAGTACGGGACTTAACAGCAATCAGCCCCAGCATTTT
-	15	TRBV5-6	TRBD1	TRBJ1-3	CASSLGQGTGNTIYF	TGTGCCAGCAGCTTGGGACAGGGAACAGGAAACACCATATATTTT
-	14	TRBV7-3	-	TRBJ2-3	CASSNDRSTDTQYF	TGTGCCAGCAGTAATGACAGGAGCACAGATACGCAGTATTTT
-	16	TRBV5-1	TRBD2	TRBJ2-1	CASSSMTSGGLNEQFF	TGCGCCAGCAGCTCTATGACTAGCGGGGGCCTGAATGAGCAGTTCTTC
once	14	TRBV7-9	-	TRBJ2-2	CAITHRENTGELFF	TGTGCCATAACTCACAGGGAGAACACCGGGGAGCTGTTTTTT
-	14	TRBV7-9	TRBD2	TRBJ2-7	CASSHRLAPYEQYF	TGTGCCAGCAGCCACCGACTAGCGCCCTACGAGCAGTACTTC
few	14	TRBV19	TRBD1	TRBJ2-7	CASSADRGNYEQYF	TGTGCCAGTAGCGCCGACAGGGGGAACTACGAGCAGTACTTC
-	12	TRBV11-2	-	TRBJ1-2	CASSLSGYGYTF	TGTGCCAGCAGCTTAAGTGGATATGGCTACACCTTC
-	13	TRBV7-9	-	TRBJ1-6	CASSGTFNSPLHF	TGTGCCAGCAGTGGGACGTTTAATTCACCCCTCCACTTT